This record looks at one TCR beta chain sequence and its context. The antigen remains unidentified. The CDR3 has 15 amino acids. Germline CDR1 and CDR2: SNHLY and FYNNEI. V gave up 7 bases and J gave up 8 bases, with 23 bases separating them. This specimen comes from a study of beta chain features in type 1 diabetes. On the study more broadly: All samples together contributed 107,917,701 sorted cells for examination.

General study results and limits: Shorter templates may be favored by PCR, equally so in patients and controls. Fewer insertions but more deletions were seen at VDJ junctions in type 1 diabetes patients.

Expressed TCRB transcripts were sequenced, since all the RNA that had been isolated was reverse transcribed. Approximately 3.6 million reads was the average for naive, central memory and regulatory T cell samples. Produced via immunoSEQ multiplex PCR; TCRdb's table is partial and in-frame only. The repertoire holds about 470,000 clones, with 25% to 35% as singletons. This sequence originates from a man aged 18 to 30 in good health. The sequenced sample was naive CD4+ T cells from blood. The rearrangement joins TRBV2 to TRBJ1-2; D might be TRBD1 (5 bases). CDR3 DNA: TGTGCCAGCACTAGGAGTGGGGCAGCCTTTAGCGGCTACACCTTC. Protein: CASTRSGAAFSGYTF.